Presented here are 10 T cell receptor beta chains from one specimen sequenced in a study of technical replicates of blood from several donors. Clones were sequenced by immunoSEQ multiplex PCR, and TCRdb holds only the in-frame ones, with some missing. Among just over 70,000 clones listed, around 95% were seen once. Input material: T cells isolated from PBMCs. The source is a human donor in good health.

This clone appeared once. The chain has TRBV6-5 and TRBJ2-2, with TRBD2 as a possible D gene (6 bases). The CDR3 is 14 amino acids. Germline lookup yields CDR1 MNHEY and CDR2 SVGAGI. Trimming left V 8 bases short and J 3 bases short, with 13 bases between. The CDR3 sequence: CASFSGYDTGELFF. The CDR3 region has the DNA TGTGCCAGCTTTAGCGGTTACGACACCGGGGAGCTGTTTTTT.

The chain has TRBV28 and TRBJ2-3; TRBD2 aligns across 10 bases. With 3 bases clipped from V and 2 bases from J, the junction kept 8 bases outside the gene matches. This CDR3 has 17 amino acids. The germline gives CDR1 MDHEN, CDR2 SYDVKM. In DNA, the CDR3 is TGTGCCAGCAGTTTGGGGGAGAGCGGGAGGGCCACAGATACGCAGTATTTT. Translating it yields CASSLGESGRATDTQYF.

V usage is TRBV10-3 and J usage is TRBJ1-2; D is perhaps TRBD1 (5 bases). CDR3 size: 13 residues. From germline, CDR1 is ENHRY and CDR2 SYGVKD. V shed 3 bases and J shed 4 bases, with 9 bases lying between them. CDR3 amino acids: CAISEDRSYGYTF. The DNA of the CDR3 is TGTGCCATCAGTGAAGACAGATCCTATGGCTACACCTTC.

The CDR3 bases are TGTCCCCTCTTAGCTTTTTACGAGCAGTACTTC. Its translation is CPLLAFYEQYF. J is TRBJ2-7 and V is TRBV6-6; D unresolved. The germline V gene encodes CDR1 MNHNY and CDR2 SVGAGI (reference sequence). This CDR3 comprises 11 residues.

The J gene is TRBJ1-2, the V gene TRBV9; D is undetermined. Germline CDR1 SGDLS, CDR2 YYNGEE. The CDR3 has 15 amino acids. Trimming removed 3 bases from V and 2 bases from J, with 14 bases in between. CDR3 sequence reads: CASSATRTGNYGYTF. CDR3 DNA sequence: TGTGCCAGCAGCGCGACTAGGACCGGGAACTATGGCTACACCTTC.

This clone showed up just a few times. The rearrangement uses TRBV28 and TRBJ1-1; TRBD1 matches 8 bases. Trimming cost V 1 base and J 5 bases; bases outside gene matches: 6. Germline CDR1 and CDR2: MDHEN and SYDVKM. The CDR3 length is 15 residues. This chain's CDR3 is CASSLSSTGGTEAFF. The CDR3 DNA follows: TGTGCCAGCAGTTTATCCTCTACAGGGGGTACTGAAGCTTTCTTT.

The chain links TRBV11-1 to TRBJ1-2; 7 bases are a match to TRBD1. The CDR3 contains 13 residues. Unmatched junction bases numbered 6, after V lost 4 bases and J lost 7 bases. In germline, CDR1 is SGHAT, CDR2 FQDESV (reference sequence). This CDR3 reads CASSWTGRSGYTF. The CDR3 nucleotides are TGTGCCAGCAGCTGGACAGGAAGAAGTGGCTACACCTTC.

This clone has a single count. This chain uses TRBV25-1 with TRBJ2-1, with a possible D match to TRBD2 (6 bases). The V end was cut by 7 bases, the J end by 3 bases, with 13 bases between. Per germline, CDR1 MGHDK and CDR2 SYGVNS. The CDR3 length is 14 residues. The CDR3 reads CASIEAGLYNEQFF. CDR3 sequence (DNA): TGTGCCAGCATCGAGGCGGGACTCTACAATGAGCAGTTCTTC.

J is TRBJ1-5 and V is TRBV2; D is unclear. CDR1 is SNHLY and CDR2 is FYNNEI in the germline V gene. This CDR3 is built from 11 residues. The V gene lost 5 bases and the J gene lost 4 bases, with 3 bases spanning the gap. DNA of the CDR3: TGTGCCAGCAGTCTTAATCAGCCCCAGCATTTT. This translates into CASSLNQPQHF.

This clone has a single count. The V call is TRBV27, the J call TRBJ2-3; D is undetermined. This CDR3 is built from 14 residues. The V gene lost 3 bases and the J gene lost 2 bases, with 9 bases spanning the gap. Germline V gene sequence: CDR1 MNHEY, CDR2 SMNVEV (reference sequence). As DNA, the CDR3 is TGTGCCAGCAGTTTGTCCCCCCACACAGATACGCAGTATTTT. As protein: CASSLSPHTDTQYF.